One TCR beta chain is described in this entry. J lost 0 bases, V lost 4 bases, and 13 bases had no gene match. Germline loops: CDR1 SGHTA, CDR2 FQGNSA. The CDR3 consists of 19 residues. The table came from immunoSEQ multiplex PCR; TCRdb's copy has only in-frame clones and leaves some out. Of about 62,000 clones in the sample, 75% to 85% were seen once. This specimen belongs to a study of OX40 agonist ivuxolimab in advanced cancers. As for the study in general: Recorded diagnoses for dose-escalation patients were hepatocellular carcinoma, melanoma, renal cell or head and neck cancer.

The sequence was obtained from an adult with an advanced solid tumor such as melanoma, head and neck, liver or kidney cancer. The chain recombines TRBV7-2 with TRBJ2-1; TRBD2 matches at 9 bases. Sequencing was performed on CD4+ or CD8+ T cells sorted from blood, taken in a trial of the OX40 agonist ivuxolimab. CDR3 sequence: CASSSPGKAGGRSYNEQFF. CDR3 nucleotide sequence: TGTGCCAGCAGCTCCCCAGGTAAAGCGGGGGGCCGCTCCTACAATGAGCAGTTCTTC.